The 11 T cell receptor beta chains listed next were all sequenced from one sample in a study of tumor-infiltrating lymphocytes in primary liver carcinoma (dated by TCRdb to the late 2010s). TCRdb shows the sequencer as Illumina HiSeq 2500. Using a constant-region primer and ProtoScript II reverse transcriptase, TCRbeta-specific cDNA was reverse-transcribed from about 0.45 ug total RNA. Three nested multiplex PCR rounds, following a slightly modified ARM-PCR procedure, were used to build the TCRbeta libraries. Each of the first two PCR rounds ran for about 10 cycles and used multiplex TRBV1-TRBV30 forward primers together with a Cbeta reverse primer. Starting from the raw public reads, TCRdb applied fastp trimming at Q25, assembled clones with MiXCR and retained in-frame beta chains. One record per CDR3 amino acid sequence lists the most common genes and DNA. For this sample the table gives 250,000 to 350,000 distinct CDR3 sequences, of which about 50% were detected only once. The leading ten clones occupy about a sixth of the sample.

Blood RNA was extracted from unsorted whole blood with TRIzol reagent; germline DNA came from the DNeasy Blood & Tissue kit. Sequences were obtained from peripheral blood. These receptors originate from a woman aged 25 to 39 with primary liver carcinoma and hepatitis B virus infection.

This clonotype was observed at least ten times. J is TRBJ1-5 and V is TRBV29-1; 7 bases map to TRBD1. Germline CDR1 SQVTM, CDR2 ANQGSEA. V dropped 5 bases and J dropped 7; count of bases not matched to a gene: 8. The CDR3 sequence is 13 residues long. The CDR3: CSVRDSARQPQHF. The CDR3 DNA follows: TGCAGCGTTAGGGACAGCGCGAGGCAGCCCCAGCATTTT.

Details on this clonotype: This could be a read error, since a much larger clone is one nucleotide away. The chain uses TRBV29-1 and TRBJ2-7, with TRBD2 as a possible D gene (6 bases). The germline gives CDR1 SQVTM, CDR2 ANQGSEA. This CDR3 has 13 residues. The CDR3 here is CSVERLGSYERYF. CDR3 in DNA: TGCAGCGTTGAAAGACTAGGATCTTACGAGCGGTACTTC.

The chain recombines TRBV29-1 with TRBJ2-7; the D call may be TRBD1 or TRBD2 (5 bases each). This CDR3 spans 17 amino acids. Germline V lookup: CDR1 SQVTM, CDR2 ANQGSEA. V lost 4 bases and J lost 0, with 22 bases in between. The CDR3 coding sequence is TGCAGCGTTGCCGGGACGGAGCCGATTTTCAGCTCCTACGAGCAGTACTTC. The encoded protein is CSVAGTEPIFSSYEQYF.

This chain joins TRBV6-2 or TRBV6-3 and TRBJ2-7, with TRBD2 matching 7 bases. This CDR3 comprises 19 residues. Germline V gene data show CDR1 as MNHEY and CDR2 as SVGEGT. V was pared by 2 bases and J by 2 bases, with 18 bases of the junction left unmatched. This CDR3 reads CASSYMRGGSFILTYEQYF. CDR3 nucleotides: TGTGCCAGCAGTTACATGCGGGGCGGGAGCTTCATCCTCACCTACGAGCAGTACTTC.

A few counts support this clonotype. The CDR3 loop reads CSVGSANEKLFF. In nucleotides, the CDR3 is TGCAGCGTCGGCAGCGCTAATGAAAAACTGTTTTTT. The chain combines TRBV29-1 with TRBJ1-4, with D unclear. Germline V CDR1 and CDR2: SQVTM, ANQGSEA. Trimming pared 6 bases from V and 3 bases from J, leaving 8 bases between. The CDR3 contains 12 residues.

Of note for this clonotype: Germline is not matched at one junction end, which may reflect a read error. CDR3 in DNA: TGTGCCTGCAGTGAACCATTCAGGGGTACCTACGAGCAGTACTTC. It encodes CACSEPFRGTYEQYF. The rearrangement links TRBV12-3 or TRBV12-4 to TRBJ2-7; D might be TRBD1 (6 bases). The CDR3 is made up of 15 amino acids.

V is TRBV14 and J is TRBJ2-7; 8 nucleotides align to TRBD2. Germline CDR1 and CDR2: SGHDN and FVKESK. The CDR3 extends over 14 amino acids. Germline trimming cut 1 base from V and 3 bases from J; bases unmatched to any gene: 2. Here the CDR3 reads CASSQAGGSYEQYF. In DNA form, the CDR3 reads TGTGCCAGCAGCCAAGCGGGAGGGAGCTACGAGCAGTACTTC.

With regard to this clonotype: One base away lies a much larger clone, so this may be a sequencing read error. The chain combines TRBV6-5 with TRBJ2-6; no clear D gene. The CDR3 extends over 14 amino acids. Germline CDR1 reads MNHEY; CDR2 reads SVGAGI. The CDR3 DNA sequence: TGTGCCAGCAGTTACGCCTCTTGGGCCAACGTCCTGACTTTC. Protein product: CASSYASWANVLTF.

Notes on this clonotype: One base away lies a much larger clone, so this may be a sequencing read error. V usage is TRBV11-1 and J usage is TRBJ2-1; TRBD1 is a possible D gene (5 bases). The CDR3 is made up of 14 amino acids. From germline, CDR1 is SGHAT and CDR2 FQDESV (reference sequence). CDR3 sequence: CASSRQSSYNELFF. Here the CDR3 DNA reads TGTGCCAGCAGCCGACAGTCCTCCTACAATGAGCTGTTCTTC.

In the case of this clonotype: The junction and the germline gene differ at one end; a read error may be behind it. The CDR3 spells CASSQVRQPNQRQHF. The CDR3 DNA is TGCGCCAGCAGCCAAGTGCGACAGCCTAATCAGCGCCAGCATTTT. This chain links TRBV4-1 with TRBJ1-5; possibly TRBD1 for D (5 bases). The CDR3 runs to 15 residues. Germline V gene lookup returns CDR1 MGHRA and CDR2 YSYEKL.

CDR3 DNA: TGTGTCAGCAGCAATAGGTGGGCTGGCAATGAGCAGTTCTTC. Its translation: CVSSNRWAGNEQFF. The chain joins TRBV21-1 to TRBJ2-1. TRBV21-1 is classified as a pseudogene. This CDR3 has 14 residues.